These 30 T cell receptor beta chains share one sample of origin, sequenced in a study of blood T cell repertoires in COVID-19. Repertoires were generated with immunoSEQ multiplex PCR, while TCRdb's copy carries only in-frame clones and drops some. The sample includes 210,000 or so clones, approximately 91% of them seen just once. The specimen sequenced was peripheral blood. These receptors were collected from a woman aged 40 to 50 with acute or convalescent COVID-19.

The rearrangement links TRBV12-3 or TRBV12-4 to TRBJ2-2; no clear D. V was pared by 5 bases and J by 5 bases, with 9 bases between. The CDR3 sequence is 13 residues long. The CDR3 DNA reads TGTGCCAGCAGTCCTTCTACTACCGGGGAGCTGTTTTTT. This sequence encodes CASSPSTTGELFF.

This chain connects TRBV12-3 or TRBV12-4 to TRBJ1-1, with 8 bases matching TRBD1. J was trimmed by 0 bases and V by 8 bases; bases with no gene match: 2. This CDR3 is 13 amino acids long. The CDR3 here is CASGQGMNTEAFF. The CDR3 DNA is TGTGCCAGCGGACAGGGCATGAACACTGAAGCTTTCTTT.

The rearrangement uses TRBV27 and TRBJ1-5; D remains ambiguous. V was trimmed by 2 bases and J by 8 bases, leaving 16 bases between them. The germline gives CDR1 MNHEY, CDR2 SMNVEV (reference sequence). This CDR3 is 15 amino acids long. CDR3 amino acids: CASSLRWEPGEPQHF. Written as DNA, the CDR3 is TGTGCCAGCAGTTTAAGGTGGGAACCCGGGGAGCCCCAGCATTTT.

This chain joins TRBV9 and TRBJ2-6; D unresolved. Germline V CDR1 and CDR2: SGDLS, YYNGEE. V was cut by 3 bases and J by 4 bases, with 8 bases left in between. The CDR3 is 14 residues long. CDR3 protein: CASSELSGANVLTF. The CDR3 region has the DNA TGTGCCAGCAGCGAACTCTCCGGGGCCAACGTCCTGACTTTC.

This chain uses TRBV27 with TRBJ2-1, with D tentatively TRBD2 (7 bases). The CDR3 covers 14 residues. Germline V CDR1 and CDR2: MNHEY, SMNVEV (reference sequence). V was clipped by 5 bases and J by 4 bases, with 12 bases between them. Here the CDR3 DNA reads TGTGCCAGCAGTCGGAGCGGGACATACAATGAGCAGTTCTTC. It codes for CASSRSGTYNEQFF.

V gene TRBV2 combines with J gene TRBJ2-5; tentative D call: TRBD2 (6 bases). Germline CDR1 reads SNHLY; CDR2 reads FYNNEI. Trimming removed 2 bases from V and 4 bases from J, with 8 bases in between. CDR3 length: 13 amino acids. The CDR3 region is CASSEWRGETQYF. Here the CDR3 DNA reads TGTGCCAGCAGTGAATGGCGGGGAGAGACCCAGTACTTC.

The V gene is TRBV27, the J gene TRBJ1-5; perhaps TRBD1 as D (5 bases). Trimming pared 5 bases from V and 3 bases from J, leaving 11 bases between. The CDR3 has 14 amino acids. CDR1 is MNHEY and CDR2 is SMNVEV in the germline V gene (reference sequence). CDR3 sequence reads: CASSGGGVNQPQHF. As DNA, the CDR3 is TGTGCCAGCAGTGGAGGAGGGGTCAATCAGCCCCAGCATTTT.

V and J are TRBV10-3 and TRBJ2-5; D may be TRBD2 (6 bases). The ends were cut back, 4 bases at V and 5 bases at J, with 8 bases in the middle. Germline V gene sequence: CDR1 ENHRY, CDR2 SYGVKD. The CDR3 has 12 amino acids. This CDR3 reads CAISVGSETQYF. CDR3 nucleotides: TGTGCCATCAGTGTCGGGAGCGAGACCCAGTACTTC.

This chain links TRBV18 with TRBJ2-1; 12 bases align to TRBD2. This CDR3 is 17 amino acids long. In germline, CDR1 is KGHSH, CDR2 LQKENI. With V trimmed by 4 bases and J by 5 bases, 9 bases remained unmatched. CDR3 sequence: CASSLRLAGDTNNEQFF. The CDR3 DNA follows: TGTGCCAGCTCACTAAGACTAGCGGGGGACACCAACAATGAGCAGTTCTTC.

This chain links TRBV3-1 (or the pseudogene TRBV3-2) with TRBJ2-5; tentative D call: TRBD2 (6 bases). The CDR3 has 10 residues. The V end lost 11 bases, the J end lost 5 bases, and 9 bases lay between the germline ends. Germline CDR1 LGHDT, CDR2 YNNKEL (reference sequence). The CDR3 DNA reads TGTGCCGCCGCGGGGGAGACCCAGTACTTC. Translated: CAAAGETQYF.

CDR3 sequence reads: CASSYRGNTEAFF. The CDR3 DNA is TGTGCCAGCAGTTACCGGGGGAACACTGAAGCTTTCTTT. The chain links TRBV6-2 or TRBV6-3 to TRBJ1-1; D is unclear. V lost 2 bases, J lost 1 base, and 5 bases lay in between. The CDR3 spans 13 residues. CDR1 and CDR2 (germline): MNHEY, SVGEGT.

The gene calls are TRBV7-2 and TRBJ1-1; 9 bases fit TRBD1. J gave up 5 bases and V 4 bases, and 5 bases lay outside the gene matches. The CDR3 is 14 residues long. Per the germline V gene, CDR1 is SGHTA and CDR2 is FQGNSA. CDR3 nucleotide sequence: TGTGCCAGCAGCTCCGGGACAGGGTGGACTGAAGCTTTCTTT. This translates into CASSSGTGWTEAFF.

V is TRBV7-9 and J is TRBJ1-5, with D possibly TRBD1 on 6 matching bases. This CDR3 region has 13 residues. V lost 1 base to trimming and J lost 7 bases, with 8 bases between them. CDR1 SEHNR and CDR2 FQNEAQ come from the germline V gene (reference sequence). Here the CDR3 DNA reads TGTGCCAGCAGCTTAGAAGGGGGACAGCCCCAGCATTTT. The encoded protein is CASSLEGGQPQHF.

CDR3 nucleotides: TGCAGCGTAGCAGGGTCTCCTCTTCAAGCTTTCTTT. This encodes CSVAGSPLQAFF. The V call is TRBV29-1, the J call TRBJ1-1; weak D call: TRBD1 (5 bases). The germline V gene encodes CDR1 SQVTM and CDR2 ANQGSEA. The V end was cut by 6 bases, the J end by 9 bases, with 17 bases between. The CDR3 is 12 amino acids. The full variable domain, rest sourced from reference TRBV29-1 and TRBJ1-1, is SAVISQKPSRDICQRGTSLTIQCQVDSQVTMMFWYRQQPGQSLTLIATANQGSEATYESGFVIDKFPISRPNLTFSTLTVSNMSPEDSSIYLCSVAGSPLQAFFGQGTRLTVV.

V usage is TRBV6-5 and J usage is TRBJ2-7; 7 bases align to TRBD1. Looked up from germline, CDR1 is MNHEY and CDR2 is SVGAGI. The V and J ends lost 5 bases and 1 base, in that order; junction bases with no gene match: 8. CDR3 length: 15 residues. DNA for the CDR3: TGTGCCAGCAGTCGACAGGGAACTGGATCCTACGAGCAGTACGTC. Translating it yields CASSRQGTGSYEQYV.

The rearrangement uses TRBV5-1 and TRBJ1-2; D is perhaps TRBD1 (5 bases). This CDR3 spans 13 amino acids. V was cut by 0 bases and J by 4 bases, with 7 bases left in between. Germline-derived CDR1 and CDR2 are SGHRS and YFSETQ. As DNA, the CDR3 is TGCGCCAGCAGCTTGGATCAGGGCTATGGCTACACCTTC. Its protein is CASSLDQGYGYTF.

The chain is built from TRBV6-5 and TRBJ1-3; D is perhaps TRBD1 (6 bases). There are 14 residues in the CDR3. Germline CDR1 reads MNHEY; CDR2 reads SVGAGI. The V and J ends lost 2 bases and 3 bases respectively, with 8 bases between them. CDR3 sequence (DNA): TGTGCCAGCAGTTACGGGGGCTATGGAAACACCATATATTTT. This codes for CASSYGGYGNTIYF.

V is TRBV5-1 and J is TRBJ2-2, with 11 bases that match TRBD2. The CDR3 is 15 residues long. Germline trimming cut 2 bases from V and 6 bases from J; bases unmatched to any gene: 3. Germline CDR1 and CDR2: SGHRS and YFSETQ. The CDR3 protein is CASSFSGGAPGELFF. The CDR3 bases are TGCGCCAGCAGCTTTAGCGGGGGGGCTCCCGGGGAGCTGTTTTTT.

The V gene is TRBV5-1, the J gene TRBJ1-2; D remains ambiguous. The CDR3 loop spans 16 amino acids. The V gene lost 0 bases and the J gene lost 6 bases, with 18 bases spanning the gap. Germline V gene lookup returns CDR1 SGHRS and CDR2 YFSETQ. CDR3 protein: CASSLALGLQRHGYTF. The CDR3 region has the DNA TGCGCCAGCAGCTTGGCCCTCGGCCTCCAGCGCCATGGCTACACCTTC.

The V and J genes are TRBV20-1 and TRBJ2-3; 8 bases fit TRBD2. The germline gives CDR1 DFQATT, CDR2 SNEGSKA (reference sequence). V shed 3 bases and J 6 bases; nucleotides not matched to a gene: 5. The CDR3 has 13 residues. The CDR3 reads CSASTGGRDTQYF. The DNA of the CDR3 is TGCAGTGCTAGTACGGGGGGGAGGGATACGCAGTATTTT.

The genes are TRBV15 and TRBJ2-5, with 8 bases lining up with TRBD1. The V gene's germline CDR1 is LNHNV and CDR2 YYDKDF (reference sequence). Germline trimming cut 2 bases from V and 5 bases from J; bases unmatched to any gene: 10. The CDR3 runs 16 residues. In nucleotides, the CDR3 is TGTGCCACCAGCAGACCGACGGACAGGGTAGACGAGACCCAGTACTTC. It specifies CATSRPTDRVDETQYF.

This chain joins TRBV2 and TRBJ1-4, with 8 bases lining up with TRBD1. This CDR3 region has 14 residues. V trimming: 6 bases; J trimming: 10 bases; junction bases outside the gene matches: 10. Germline-derived CDR1 and CDR2 are SNHLY and FYNNEI. In DNA form, the CDR3 reads TGTGCCAGCAGCCCCAGGACAGGGAACGGAAAACTGTTTTTT. It is translated as CASSPRTGNGKLFF.

This clone was recorded only once. The chain joins TRBV5-1 to TRBJ1-1, with a tentative D call TRBD1 (5 bases). The V gene's germline CDR1 is SGHRS and CDR2 YFSETQ. The CDR3 is 14 residues long. V gave up 3 bases and J gave up 4 bases, with 13 bases separating them. CDR3 nucleotide sequence: TGCGCCAGCAGCTACGCGGCAGGGCGCACTGAAGCTTTCTTT. Encoded protein: CASSYAAGRTEAFF.

The chain has TRBV25-1 and TRBJ1-6; D is ambiguous. Trimming removed 3 bases from V and 6 bases from J, with 9 bases in between. Germline assignment: CDR1 MGHDK and CDR2 SYGVNS. The CDR3 has 14 residues. The CDR3 DNA follows: TGTGCCAGCAGTGATTCAGGTTTTAATTCACCCCTCCACTTT. Amino acids: CASSDSGFNSPLHF. The full variable domain, its missing parts supplied by reference TRBV25-1 and TRBJ1-6, is EADIYQTPRYLVIGTGKKITLECSQTMGHDKMYWYQQDPGMELHLIHYSYGVNSTEKGDLSSESTVSRIRTEHFPLTLESARPSHTSQYLCASSDSGFNSPLHFGNGTRLTVT.

The chain carries TRBV19 and TRBJ1-1, with 7 bases identical to TRBD1. With V trimmed by 5 bases and J by 1 base, 13 bases remained unmatched. Germline V CDR1 and CDR2: LNHDA, SQIVND (reference sequence). CDR3 length: 17 amino acids. The CDR3 loop reads CASSFISYRGRNTEAFF. The CDR3 nucleotides are TGTGCCAGTAGTTTTATCTCCTACAGGGGAAGGAACACTGAAGCTTTCTTT.

The chain recombines TRBV11-2 with TRBJ2-5; possibly TRBD1 for D (5 bases). Looked up from germline, CDR1 is SGHAT and CDR2 is FQNNGV. V shed 8 bases and J shed 1 base, with 8 bases lying between them. The CDR3 has 12 amino acids. CDR3 bases: TGTGCCAGCTCCGACAGCCAAGAGACCCAGTACTTC. This gives the protein CASSDSQETQYF. Looking up the rest from reference TRBV11-2 and TRBJ2-5 gives the full variable domain: EAGVAQSPRYKIIEKRQSVAFWCNPISGHATLYWYQQILGQGPKLLIQFQNNGVVDDSQLPKDRFSAERLKGVDSTLKIQPAKLEDSAVYLCASSDSQETQYFGPGTRLLVL.

This clone was observed a few times. The chain has TRBV7-6 and TRBJ1-3; D gene unclear. The CDR3 length is 14 residues. CDR1 SGHVS and CDR2 FNYEAQ come from the germline V gene. V dropped 3 bases and J dropped 0 bases, with 6 bases sitting between them. CDR3: CASSFGSSGNTIYF. For the CDR3, the DNA is TGTGCCAGCAGCTTCGGTAGCTCTGGAAACACCATATATTTT.

The chain has TRBV19 and TRBJ1-5; 7 nucleotides match TRBD1. This CDR3 spans 18 amino acids. Germline CDR1 is LNHDA and CDR2 is SQIVND (reference sequence). The V gene end was trimmed by 0 bases and the J gene end by 0 bases; junction bases not matched to a gene: 8. This CDR3 reads CASSIDQKDRYSNQPQHF. CDR3 in DNA: TGTGCCAGTAGTATAGACCAAAAGGACAGGTATAGCAATCAGCCCCAGCATTTT.

The gene calls are TRBV7-9 and TRBJ1-1, with TRBD1 identical over 9 bases. V dropped 5 bases and J dropped 3; count of bases not matched to a gene: 7. The germline gives CDR1 SEHNR, CDR2 FQNEAQ (reference sequence). The CDR3 sequence is 15 residues long. The CDR3 region has the DNA TGTGCCAGCAGCGTTCCGGGACAGGGCTACACTGAAGCTTTCTTT. Encoded protein: CASSVPGQGYTEAFF.

The V gene is TRBV19, the J gene TRBJ2-5, with D unclear. CDR1 is LNHDA, CDR2 SQIVND, per germline (reference sequence). The V end lost 3 bases, the J end lost 7 bases, and 15 bases lay between the germline ends. The CDR3 is 14 amino acids. The CDR3 sequence: CASSMAQQPGTQYF. The CDR3 region has the DNA TGTGCCAGTAGTATGGCCCAACAGCCAGGGACCCAGTACTTC.